Presented here are 22 T cell receptor beta chains from one specimen sequenced in a study of blood T cell repertoires in COVID-19. Sequencing was performed with immunoSEQ multiplex PCR; in TCRdb, only in-frame clones are kept and a portion is missing. The sample carries roughly 94,000 clones, 75% to 85% recorded once. The specimen was peripheral blood. The receptors were gathered from a man aged 55-75 years with acute or convalescent COVID-19.

The gene calls are TRBV28 and TRBJ2-5, with 12 bases lining up with TRBD2. V gave up 5 bases and J gave up 0 bases; unmatched junction bases: 16. The germline V gene has CDR1 MDHEN and CDR2 SYDVKM. This CDR3 has 20 residues. CDR3 sequence reads: CASSRDGLAGRYSYQETQYF. CDR3 bases: TGTGCCAGCAGTCGTGACGGACTAGCGGGGAGATATTCGTACCAAGAGACCCAGTACTTC.

This clone has a single count. V is TRBV7-9 and J is TRBJ1-6, with 9 bases identical to TRBD1. The CDR3 contains 15 residues. Unmatched junction bases numbered 8, after V lost 4 bases and J lost 10 bases. Germline CDR1 is SEHNR and CDR2 is FQNEAQ (reference sequence). The CDR3 spells CASSSDRGAGSPLHF. The CDR3 DNA reads TGTGCCAGCAGCTCGGACAGGGGAGCCGGCTCACCCCTCCACTTT.

This clone appeared a single time. The chain couples TRBV2 to TRBJ2-3; D is possibly TRBD2 (6 bases). Trimming removed 8 bases from V and 2 bases from J, with 14 bases in between. This CDR3 contains 14 residues. Germline CDR1 and CDR2: SNHLY and FYNNEI. The CDR3 is CASRGSRFTDTQYF. The CDR3 DNA reads as TGTGCCAGCCGGGGGAGTAGATTCACAGATACGCAGTATTTT.

The chain uses TRBV28 and TRBJ1-2; D is unresolved. Deletions cut 3 bases from V and 11 bases from J, with 16 bases between. Germline V gene lookup returns CDR1 MDHEN and CDR2 SYDVKM. This CDR3 has 13 residues. Here the CDR3 reads CASSFPPPGGYTF. The DNA of the CDR3 is TGTGCCAGCAGTTTCCCCCCCCCGGGAGGGTACACCTTC.

The chain uses TRBV5-6 and TRBJ1-3; the D gene is possibly TRBD1 (5 bases). Trimming shortened V by 4 bases and J by 7 bases, and 12 bases separated the two germline ends. Per the germline V gene, CDR1 is SGHDT and CDR2 is YYEEEE. The CDR3 runs to 13 residues. CDR3 protein: CASSVQGRNTIYF. The CDR3 coding sequence is TGTGCCAGCAGCGTTCAGGGAAGGAACACCATATATTTT. Combining the CDR3 with reference TRBV5-6 and TRBJ1-3 gives the whole variable domain DAGVTQSPTHLIKTRGQQVTLRCSPKSGHDTVSWYQQALGQGPQFIFQYYEEEERQRGNFPDRFSGHQFPNYSSELNVNALLLGDSALYLCASSVQGRNTIYFGEGSWLTVV.

The chain uses TRBV27 and TRBJ2-7; 11 bases line up with TRBD2. With V trimmed by 5 bases and J by 4 bases, 10 bases remained unmatched. CDR3 size: 16 residues. Germline V CDR1 and CDR2: MNHEY, SMNVEV (reference sequence). CDR3 nucleotides: TGTGCCAGCAGTCCACCCCCTAGCGGGGGGACATACGAGCAGTACTTC. It codes for CASSPPPSGGTYEQYF.

The V gene is TRBV11-2, the J gene TRBJ2-7; D is ambiguous. The CDR3 sequence is 14 residues long. Deletions cut 5 bases from V and 0 bases from J, with 11 bases between. The germline gives CDR1 SGHAT, CDR2 FQNNGV. The CDR3 sequence is CASSPDTISYEQYV. As DNA, the CDR3 is TGTGCCAGCAGCCCCGACACCATCTCCTACGAGCAGTACGTC.

About this clone: In the same sample, other DNA sequences code for this CDR3. V usage is TRBV9 and J usage is TRBJ1-1, with D uncertain. CDR1 and CDR2 from the germline V gene are SGDLS and YYNGEE. The CDR3 contains 13 residues. Deletions cut 1 base from V and 0 bases from J, with 4 bases between. The CDR3 DNA sequence: TGTGCCAGCAGCGTAAACATGAACACTGAAGCTTTCTTT. Residues: CASSVNMNTEAFF. The entire variable domain, with the rest obtained from reference TRBV9 and TRBJ1-1, is as follows: DSGVTQTPKHLITATGQRVTLRCSPRSGDLSVYWYQQSLDQGLQFLIQYYNGEERAKGNILERFSAQQFPDLHSELNLSSLELGDSALYFCASSVNMNTEAFFGQGTRLTVV.

The chain joins TRBV28 to TRBJ1-5; TRBD1 is a possible D gene (6 bases). Deletions cut 4 bases from V and 6 bases from J, with 19 bases between. CDR3 length: 16 amino acids. Germline V gene data show CDR1 as MDHEN and CDR2 as SYDVKM. Here the CDR3 DNA reads TGTGCCAGCAGTTCCTTTTTAGGGGGGGCAGTTCAGCCCCAGCATTTT. Its translation is CASSSFLGGAVQPQHF.

The rearrangement uses TRBV6-2 or TRBV6-3 and TRBJ2-1, with 9 bases identical to TRBD1. CDR1 is MNHEY, CDR2 SVGEGT, per germline. Trimming cost V 6 bases and J 8 bases; bases outside gene matches: 11. The CDR3 consists of 15 residues. The CDR3 region is CASSPMGQGFDEQFF. The CDR3 DNA is TGTGCCAGCAGCCCGATGGGACAGGGTTTTGATGAGCAGTTCTTC.

This clone has a single count. CDR3 coding DNA: TGTGCCAGCAGCTTGGGTAGCGGGGCTAACAATGAGCAGTTCTTC. This gives the protein CASSLGSGANNEQFF. The chain recombines TRBV7-3 with TRBJ2-1, with 8 nucleotides matching TRBD2. CDR3 length: 15 residues. The J segment lost 5 bases and the V segment lost 3 bases, leaving 6 bases of the junction unmatched. Germline lookup yields CDR1 SGHTA and CDR2 FQGTGA. The full variable domain, completed using reference TRBV7-3 and TRBJ2-1, is GAGVSQTPSNKVTEKGKYVELRCDPISGHTALYWYRQSLGQGPEFLIYFQGTGAADDSGLPNDRFFAVRPEGSVSTLKIQRTERGDSAVYLCASSLGSGANNEQFFGPGTRLTVL.

CDR3 DNA: TGTGCCAGTAGTATCCACCCGGCAGGGGGCAAGAACACTGAAGCTTTCTTT. Translating it yields CASSIHPAGGKNTEAFF. V and J are TRBV19 and TRBJ1-1, with 8 bases fitting TRBD1. The ends lost 3 bases at V and 1 base at J; junction bases unmatched: 10. The CDR3 is 17 amino acids. Germline assignment: CDR1 LNHDA and CDR2 SQIVND (reference sequence).

V usage is TRBV5-1 and J usage is TRBJ1-1; D is uncertain. CDR1 and CDR2 from the germline V gene are SGHRS and YFSETQ. The CDR3 runs to 14 residues. The ends were cut back, 1 base at V and 2 bases at J, with 9 bases in the middle. The CDR3 bases are TGCGCCAGCAGCTTGCATCCGGGTAACACTGAAGCTTTCTTT. It encodes CASSLHPGNTEAFF.

The chain carries TRBV18 and TRBJ1-1; TRBD1 matches 8 bases. Germline CDR1 KGHSH, CDR2 LQKENI. CDR3 length equals 15 residues. The trim removed 4 bases at V and 0 bases at J, leaving 4 bases unmatched. In DNA, the CDR3 is TGTGCCAGCTCACGGAGGGACAGGATGAACACTGAAGCTTTCTTT. This encodes CASSRRDRMNTEAFF. The complete variable domain, with remaining parts taken from reference TRBV18 and TRBJ1-1, reads NAGVMQNPRHLVRRRGQEARLRCSPMKGHSHVYWYRQLPEEGLKFMVYLQKENIIDESGMPKERFSAEFPKEGPSILRIQQVVRGDSAAYFCASSRRDRMNTEAFFGQGTRLTVV.

This clone was seen many times. The V call is TRBV3-1 (or the pseudogene TRBV3-2), the J call TRBJ1-5; possibly TRBD1 for D (5 bases). This CDR3 region has 14 residues. The V gene lost 2 bases and the J gene lost 7 bases, with 12 bases spanning the gap. Germline assignment: CDR1 LGHDT and CDR2 YNNKEL (reference sequence). The CDR3 reads CASSQQQEGQPQHF. The CDR3 DNA reads as TGTGCCAGCAGCCAACAGCAGGAGGGGCAGCCCCAGCATTTT.

The chain uses TRBV4-3 and TRBJ2-1; 10 nucleotides match TRBD2. The J segment lost 8 bases and the V segment lost 3 bases, leaving 25 bases of the junction unmatched. The CDR3 is 21 residues long. Looked up from germline, CDR1 is LGHNA and CDR2 is YSLEER. CDR3 sequence: CASSQLNSQTLAGGLRHEQFF. The CDR3 DNA sequence: TGCGCCAGCAGCCAGCTCAACTCCCAAACCTTAGCGGGGGGACTGAGGCATGAGCAGTTCTTC.

The table lists this clone with a count of one. The rearrangement uses TRBV9 and TRBJ2-2; 14 bases are shared with TRBD2. CDR3 length: 18 residues. Germline values: CDR1 SGDLS, CDR2 YYNGEE. Trimming at V came to 4 bases and at J to 1 base, leaving 6 bases not matched to a gene. DNA for the CDR3: TGTGCCAGCAGCCCGGGACTAGCGGGGGCTATGAACACCGGGGAGCTGTTTTTT. This codes for CASSPGLAGAMNTGELFF.

J is TRBJ2-5 and V is TRBV18; 9 nucleotides align to TRBD2. The V gene end was trimmed by 2 bases and the J gene end by 5 bases; junction bases not matched to a gene: 3. Germline values: CDR1 KGHSH, CDR2 LQKENI. The CDR3 is made up of 14 amino acids. CDR3 nucleotide sequence: TGTGCCAGCTCACCATTTAGCGGGGGTGAGACCCAGTACTTC. This sequence encodes CASSPFSGGETQYF.

This chain connects TRBV2 to TRBJ1-6; TRBD1 aligns across 7 bases. Germline V gene sequence: CDR1 SNHLY, CDR2 FYNNEI. The CDR3 length is 17 residues. V shed 4 bases, J shed 4 bases, and the junction held 10 bases outside the gene matches. The DNA for the CDR3 is TGTGCCAGCAGTGGCTCACAGGGGACGAGTTATAATTCACCCCTCCACTTT. It encodes CASSGSQGTSYNSPLHF.

The chain has TRBV15 and TRBJ2-1, with TRBD2 matching 7 bases. V was pared by 1 base and J by 7 bases, with 16 bases of the junction left unmatched. This CDR3 is built from 18 residues. The germline gives CDR1 LNHNV, CDR2 YYDKDF (reference sequence). In DNA, the CDR3 is TGTGCCACCAGCAGAGTTGGGAGGGCTCAGGACACACAGAATGAGCAGTTCTTC. It is translated as CATSRVGRAQDTQNEQFF.

This clone was observed a few times. The rearrangement uses TRBV7-9 and TRBJ1-1, with D unresolved. CDR1 SEHNR and CDR2 FQNEAQ come from the germline V gene (reference sequence). The V end was cut by 1 base, the J end by 0 bases, with 6 bases between. The CDR3 is made up of 14 amino acids. The CDR3 sequence is CASSLEPVNTEAFF. In DNA, the CDR3 is TGTGCCAGCAGCTTAGAACCAGTGAACACTGAAGCTTTCTTT.

The chain couples TRBV3-1 (or the pseudogene TRBV3-2) to TRBJ2-1; a weak D match, TRBD1 (6 bases). This CDR3 has 17 residues. Trimming pared 3 bases from V and 2 bases from J, leaving 17 bases between. The germline V gene encodes CDR1 LGHDT and CDR2 YNNKEL (reference sequence). The CDR3 nucleotides are TGTGCCAGCAGCCATCAGACAGGTCGAAGCCCCTACAATGAGCAGTTCTTC. Its translation is CASSHQTGRSPYNEQFF.